This T cell receptor (beta chain) was identified during a study of OX40 agonist ivuxolimab in advanced cancers. Overall study: Three patients showed partial responses: one hepatocellular carcinoma and two cutaneous melanoma cases.

Study results and caveats: Certain nonresponders likewise exhibited a low normalized T-cell clonal expansion.

Details on this clone: Its antigen is unidentified.

Germline V gene lookup returns CDR1 ENHRY and CDR2 SYGVKD. The CDR3 sequence is 15 residues long. J was trimmed by 7 bases and V by 3 bases; bases with no gene match: 7. Data came from immunoSEQ multiplex PCR; TCRdb stores just in-frame clones and leaves some out. The sample has fewer than 30,000 clones, about 86% seen once. This material consisted of CD4+ or CD8+ T cells sorted from blood, taken in a trial of the OX40 agonist ivuxolimab. The chain couples TRBV10-3 to TRBJ2-1; the match to TRBD1 covers 9 bases. The TCR was taken from an adult with an advanced solid tumor such as melanoma, head and neck, liver or kidney cancer. Here the CDR3 DNA reads TGTGCCATCAGTGAACGTAAACAGGGGGCGAATGAGCAGTTCTTC. As protein: CAISERKQGANEQFF.